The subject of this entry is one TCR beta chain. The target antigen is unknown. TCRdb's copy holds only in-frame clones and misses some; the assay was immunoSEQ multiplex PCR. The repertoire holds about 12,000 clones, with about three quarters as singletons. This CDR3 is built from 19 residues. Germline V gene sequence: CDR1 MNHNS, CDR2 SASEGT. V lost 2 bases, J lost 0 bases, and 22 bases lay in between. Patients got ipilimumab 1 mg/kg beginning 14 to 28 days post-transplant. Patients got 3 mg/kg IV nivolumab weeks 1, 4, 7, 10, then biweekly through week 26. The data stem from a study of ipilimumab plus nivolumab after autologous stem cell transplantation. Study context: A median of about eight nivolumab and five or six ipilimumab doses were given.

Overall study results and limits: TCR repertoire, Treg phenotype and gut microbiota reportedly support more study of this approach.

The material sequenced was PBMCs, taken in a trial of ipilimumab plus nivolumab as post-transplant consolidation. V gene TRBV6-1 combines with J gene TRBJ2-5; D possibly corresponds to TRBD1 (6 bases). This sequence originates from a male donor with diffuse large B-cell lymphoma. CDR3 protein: CASSEFRDFTGPYQETQYF. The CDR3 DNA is TGTGCCAGCAGTGAATTTCGGGATTTTACAGGGCCGTACCAAGAGACCCAGTACTTC.